These T cell receptor beta chains were read from a single sample in a study of T cells after yellow fever vaccination. TCRdb re-called the 5' RACE reads with MiXCR, one entry per CDR3 protein. The sample has hundreds of thousands of distinct CDR3 sequences; about 5.2% are singletons. The sequencing used CD4+ T cells sorted from PBMCs, collected on the day of the yellow fever booster vaccination. The receptors originated from a man between 18 and 29 years old who received the YFV17D yellow fever vaccine. CDR3s include the opening cysteine and the closing phenylalanine or tryptophan. D genes are given only for firm matches. Size values are once, few and many counts, or a class for expanded clones, and some rows have none.

abundance: many
j_gene: TRBJ2-3
d_gene: NA
v_gene: TRBV29-1
CDR3aa: CSVGTASTDTQYF
CDR3nt: TGCAGCGTCGGGACGGCGAGCACAGATACGCAGTATTTT

abundance: NA
j_gene: TRBJ1-1
d_gene: TRBD1
v_gene: TRBV7-2
CDR3aa: CASSSTGGGQGRAFF
CDR3nt: TGTGCCAGCAGCTCCACAGGGGGGGGACAGGGGAGAGCTTTCTTT

abundance: many
j_gene: TRBJ2-2
d_gene: NA
v_gene: TRBV5-1
CDR3aa: CASRLRRDNTGELFF
CDR3nt: TGCGCCAGCAGACTGCGGCGGGACAACACCGGGGAGCTGTTTTTT

abundance: NA
j_gene: TRBJ2-2
d_gene: TRBD2
v_gene: TRBV11-1
CDR3aa: CASSPLGGGGANTGELFF
CDR3nt: TGTGCCAGCAGCCCGTTGGGCGGGGGAGGCGCGAACACCGGGGAGCTGTTTTTT

abundance: NA
j_gene: TRBJ1-4
d_gene: NA
v_gene: TRBV20-1
CDR3aa: CSARGEGHGRNEKLFF
CDR3nt: TGCAGTGCTAGAGGCGAGGGACATGGGCGAAATGAAAAACTGTTTTTT

abundance: few
j_gene: TRBJ1-6
d_gene: NA
v_gene: TRBV7-2
CDR3aa: CASSLKPFNSPLHF
CDR3nt: TGTGCCAGCAGCCTCAAACCCTTTAATTCACCCCTCCACTTT

abundance: NA
j_gene: TRBJ2-1
d_gene: NA
v_gene: TRBV12-3/TRBV12-4
CDR3aa: CASCSGVATGYEQFF
CDR3nt: TGTGCCAGCTGTTCGGGGGTAGCAACGGGCTATGAGCAGTTCTTC

abundance: NA
j_gene: TRBJ1-5
d_gene: NA
v_gene: TRBV28
CDR3aa: CASSLSTTNQPQHF
CDR3nt: TGTGCCAGCAGTCTCAGTACGACCAATCAGCCCCAGCATTTT

abundance: few
j_gene: TRBJ2-1
d_gene: NA
v_gene: TRBV3-1
CDR3aa: CASSQVTLGNEQFF
CDR3nt: TGTGCCAGCAGCCAAGTAACCCTGGGGAATGAGCAGTTCTTC

abundance: many
j_gene: TRBJ1-1
d_gene: NA
v_gene: TRBV6-1
CDR3aa: CASRYRENTEAFF
CDR3nt: TGTGCCAGCAGATACAGGGAAAACACTGAAGCTTTCTTT

abundance: NA
j_gene: TRBJ2-3
d_gene: NA
v_gene: TRBV21-1
CDR3aa: CASSIVGGADTQYF
CDR3nt: TGTGCCAGCAGCATCGTTGGGGGGGCAGATACGCAGTATTTT

abundance: many
j_gene: TRBJ2-3
d_gene: NA
v_gene: TRBV5-1
CDR3aa: CASSLTSRVTDTQYF
CDR3nt: TGCGCCAGCAGCTTGACTAGCAGGGTGACAGATACGCAGTATTTT

abundance: few
j_gene: TRBJ2-2
d_gene: NA
v_gene: TRBV7-3
CDR3aa: CASSPLEGLNTGELFF
CDR3nt: TGTGCCAGCAGCCCCCTAGAAGGCCTGAACACCGGGGAGCTGTTTTTT

abundance: few
j_gene: TRBJ1-1
d_gene: TRBD1
v_gene: TRBV24-1
CDR3aa: CATSDGPGGPNTEAFF
CDR3nt: TGTGCCACCAGTGATGGACCAGGGGGCCCGAACACTGAAGCTTTCTTT

abundance: many
j_gene: TRBJ1-1
d_gene: NA
v_gene: TRBV29-1
CDR3aa: CSATGRVGTEAFF
CDR3nt: TGCAGCGCTACGGGCAGGGTGGGCACTGAAGCTTTCTTT

abundance: NA
j_gene: TRBJ2-3
d_gene: NA
v_gene: TRBV7-2
CDR3aa: CASSGRIVRTDTQYF
CDR3nt: TGTGCCAGCAGCGGTAGAATCGTTAGGACAGATACGCAGTATTTT

abundance: many
j_gene: TRBJ2-7
d_gene: NA
v_gene: TRBV9
CDR3aa: CASSSTQGKAEQYF
CDR3nt: TGTGCCAGCAGCTCAACGCAGGGAAAGGCCGAGCAGTACTTC

abundance: NA
j_gene: TRBJ2-5
d_gene: NA
v_gene: TRBV20-1
CDR3aa: CSATPGWVGKTQYF
CDR3nt: TGCAGTGCTACCCCCGGCTGGGTTGGAAAGACCCAGTACTTC

abundance: few
j_gene: TRBJ1-1
d_gene: NA
v_gene: TRBV6-5
CDR3aa: CASSYTGLANTEAFF
CDR3nt: TGTGCCAGCAGTTATACAGGGTTGGCGAACACTGAAGCTTTCTTT

abundance: few
j_gene: TRBJ1-6
d_gene: NA
v_gene: TRBV16
CDR3aa: CASSQGGQGGSPLHF
CDR3nt: TGTGCCAGCAGCCAAGGTGGTCAGGGAGGTTCACCCCTCCACTTT

abundance: few
j_gene: TRBJ2-3
d_gene: NA
v_gene: TRBV2
CDR3aa: CASRGLAADTQYF
CDR3nt: TGTGCCAGCAGGGGATTAGCAGCAGATACGCAGTATTTT

abundance: many
j_gene: TRBJ2-3
d_gene: NA
v_gene: TRBV2
CDR3aa: CASSTGSDTQYF
CDR3nt: TGTGCCAGTTCCACAGGGTCAGATACGCAGTATTTT

abundance: NA
j_gene: TRBJ2-1
d_gene: TRBD2
v_gene: TRBV20-1
CDR3aa: CSASGGAEEQFF
CDR3nt: TGCAGTGCTAGCGGGGGGGCTGAAGAGCAGTTCTTC

abundance: many
j_gene: TRBJ2-5
d_gene: TRBD2
v_gene: TRBV5-1
CDR3aa: CASSLLPAGTSGGETQYF
CDR3nt: TGCGCCAGCAGCTTGTTACCAGCCGGGACTAGCGGGGGAGAGACCCAGTACTTC

abundance: many
j_gene: TRBJ1-2
d_gene: TRBD1
v_gene: TRBV7-2
CDR3aa: CASTHRDSYNGYTF
CDR3nt: TGTGCCAGCACCCACCGGGACAGCTATAACGGCTACACCTTC

abundance: few
j_gene: TRBJ2-5
d_gene: TRBD2
v_gene: TRBV4-1
CDR3aa: CASSPLGTSGGQETQYF
CDR3nt: TGCGCCAGCAGCCCCCTTGGGACTAGCGGGGGACAAGAGACCCAGTACTTC

abundance: many
j_gene: TRBJ2-6
d_gene: NA
v_gene: TRBV20-1
CDR3aa: CSASASSGANVLTF
CDR3nt: TGCAGTGCTTCTGCGTCTTCTGGGGCCAACGTCCTGACTTTC

abundance: NA
j_gene: TRBJ1-5
d_gene: NA
v_gene: TRBV29-1
CDR3aa: CSVEADRCSGQPQHF
CDR3nt: TGCAGCGTTGAAGCCGACAGGTGCTCAGGACAGCCCCAGCATTTT

abundance: few
j_gene: TRBJ2-3
d_gene: TRBD2
v_gene: TRBV29-1
CDR3aa: CSVAGTSGVGDTQYF
CDR3nt: TGCAGCGTAGCCGGGACTAGCGGGGTGGGAGATACGCAGTATTTT

abundance: few
j_gene: TRBJ2-7
d_gene: NA
v_gene: TRBV5-1
CDR3aa: CASSALQGSSYEQYF
CDR3nt: TGCGCCAGCAGTGCGCTGCAGGGGAGCTCCTACGAGCAGTACTTC

abundance: NA
j_gene: TRBJ1-2
d_gene: NA
v_gene: TRBV7-2
CDR3aa: CASSLAQGSPYGYTF
CDR3nt: TGTGCCAGCAGCTTAGCCCAGGGGTCACCCTATGGCTACACCTTC

abundance: few
j_gene: TRBJ2-3
d_gene: TRBD1
v_gene: TRBV18
CDR3aa: CASSPGTGTGWPPDTQYF
CDR3nt: TGTGCCAGCTCACCGGGAACCGGGACAGGGTGGCCCCCAGATACGCAGTATTTT

abundance: NA
j_gene: TRBJ1-2
d_gene: NA
v_gene: TRBV13
CDR3aa: CASSHTANGYTF
CDR3nt: TGTGCCAGCAGCCACACTGCGAACGGCTACACCTTC

abundance: NA
j_gene: TRBJ2-3
d_gene: NA
v_gene: TRBV4-3
CDR3aa: CASSQDRNTDTQYF
CDR3nt: TGCGCCAGCAGCCAAGATCGAAATACAGATACGCAGTATTTT

abundance: many
j_gene: TRBJ1-4
d_gene: NA
v_gene: TRBV20-1
CDR3aa: CSARDQLETDPSRRLFF
CDR3nt: TGCAGTGCTAGAGATCAACTAGAGACAGACCCTTCTAGGCGACTGTTTTTT

abundance: few
j_gene: TRBJ1-5
d_gene: NA
v_gene: TRBV5-1
CDR3aa: CASSGDGHSNQPQHF
CDR3nt: TGCGCCAGCAGCGGGGACGGGCATAGCAATCAGCCCCAGCATTTT

abundance: NA
j_gene: TRBJ2-5
d_gene: TRBD1
v_gene: TRBV5-7
CDR3aa: CASSAPGQGAQETQYF
CDR3nt: TGTGCCAGCAGCGCGCCGGGACAGGGGGCACAAGAGACCCAGTACTTC

abundance: NA
j_gene: TRBJ2-1
d_gene: NA
v_gene: TRBV4-1
CDR3aa: CASSQKGTGLLTNWKNEQFF
CDR3nt: TGCGCCAGCAGCCAAAAAGGGACGGGGCTTCTCACCAACTGGAAGAATGAGCAGTTCTTC

abundance: few
j_gene: TRBJ2-4
d_gene: TRBD2
v_gene: TRBV20-1
CDR3aa: CSAYSGIAKNIQYF
CDR3nt: TGCAGTGCTTATAGCGGGATAGCCAAAAACATTCAGTACTTC

abundance: NA
j_gene: TRBJ2-1
d_gene: TRBD2
v_gene: TRBV11-2
CDR3aa: CASSLVGLAGVDEQFF
CDR3nt: TGTGCCAGCAGCTTAGTAGGCCTAGCGGGGGTCGATGAGCAGTTCTTC

abundance: NA
j_gene: TRBJ2-6
d_gene: NA
v_gene: TRBV12-3/TRBV12-4
CDR3aa: CASSEHGVGGGANVLTF
CDR3nt: TGTGCCAGCAGTGAGCACGGAGTGGGAGGTGGGGCCAACGTCCTGACTTTC

abundance: NA
j_gene: TRBJ1-2
d_gene: NA
v_gene: TRBV6-1
CDR3aa: CASRTDLPTGYTF
CDR3nt: TGTGCCAGCAGAACGGATCTCCCCACAGGCTACACCTTC

abundance: few
j_gene: TRBJ2-5
d_gene: NA
v_gene: TRBV4-2
CDR3aa: CASSQHSVGAANQETQYF
CDR3nt: TGTGCCAGCAGCCAACATTCCGTCGGGGCGGCTAACCAAGAGACCCAGTACTTC

abundance: many
j_gene: TRBJ2-3
d_gene: NA
v_gene: TRBV3-1
CDR3aa: CASSRVGTDTQYF
CDR3nt: TGTGCCAGCAGCCGGGTGGGCACAGATACGCAGTATTTT

abundance: NA
j_gene: TRBJ1-2
d_gene: TRBD1
v_gene: TRBV5-1
CDR3aa: CASSFGQGIFNYGYTF
CDR3nt: TGCGCCAGCAGCTTTGGACAGGGGATTTTTAACTATGGCTACACCTTC

abundance: NA
j_gene: TRBJ1-2
d_gene: NA
v_gene: TRBV6-2/TRBV6-3
CDR3aa: CASRPGHNNYGYTF
CDR3nt: TGTGCCAGCAGACCCGGCCACAACAACTATGGCTACACCTTC

abundance: NA
j_gene: TRBJ2-2
d_gene: TRBD1
v_gene: TRBV12-3/TRBV12-4
CDR3aa: CASSPWTGGAAGELFF
CDR3nt: TGTGCCAGCAGTCCCTGGACAGGGGGCGCGGCCGGGGAGCTGTTTTTT

abundance: many
j_gene: TRBJ2-3
d_gene: TRBD2
v_gene: TRBV2
CDR3aa: CASRFTLAGGPDTQYF
CDR3nt: TGTGCCAGCAGGTTCACCCTAGCGGGGGGCCCCGATACGCAGTATTTT

abundance: many
j_gene: TRBJ2-1
d_gene: NA
v_gene: TRBV7-3
CDR3aa: CASSLSSPLYNEQFF
CDR3nt: TGTGCCAGCAGCTTAAGTTCCCCTTTGTACAATGAGCAGTTCTTC

abundance: few
j_gene: TRBJ1-1
d_gene: NA
v_gene: TRBV29-1
CDR3aa: CSVGLGGLEAFF
CDR3nt: TGCAGCGTTGGTTTGGGGGGCCTCGAGGCTTTCTTT

abundance: NA
j_gene: TRBJ2-7
d_gene: NA
v_gene: TRBV7-2
CDR3aa: CASSFTTEQYF
CDR3nt: TGTGCCAGCAGTTTCACCACCGAGCAGTACTTC